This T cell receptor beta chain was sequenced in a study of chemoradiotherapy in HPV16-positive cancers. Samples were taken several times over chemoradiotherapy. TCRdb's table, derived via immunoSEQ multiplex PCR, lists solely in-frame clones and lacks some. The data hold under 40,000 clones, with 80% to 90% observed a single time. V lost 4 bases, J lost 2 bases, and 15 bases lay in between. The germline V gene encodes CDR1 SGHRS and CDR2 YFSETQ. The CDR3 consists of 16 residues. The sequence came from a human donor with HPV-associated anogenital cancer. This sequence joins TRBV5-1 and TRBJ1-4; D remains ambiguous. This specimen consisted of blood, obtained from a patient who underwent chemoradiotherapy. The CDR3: CASSLVPVGTNEKLFF. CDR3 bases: TGCGCCAGCAGCCTGGTCCCGGTCGGGACTAATGAAAAACTGTTTTTT.